The 3 T cell receptor beta chains presented below share a single source sample, sequenced in a study of graft-versus-host responses after intestinal transplantation. No antigen has been identified for these receptors. Data came from immunoSEQ multiplex PCR; TCRdb stores just in-frame clones and leaves some out. The sample carries about 26,000 clones, roughly 80% recorded once. The input for sequencing was unstimulated CD4+ T cells sorted from spleen or lymph node cells, taken before intestinal transplant. These receptors were collected from a human donor who received an intestinal transplant.

This clone was detected once. An end of the junction differs from the germline gene, which may be a read error. The V call is TRBV5-4, the J call TRBJ1-1, with 10 bases matching TRBD1. CDR1 is SGHNT, CDR2 YYREEE, per germline (reference sequence). The CDR3 spans 14 residues. The CDR3 DNA sequence: TGTGCCGGCAGCTTAGGACAGGGGGACACTGAAGCTTTCTTT. Translated: CAGSLGQGDTEAFF. The variable domain in full, with the rest retrieved from reference TRBV5-4 and TRBJ1-1, is ETGVTQSPTHLIKTRGQQVTLRCSSQSGHNTVSWYQQALGQGPQFIFQYYREEENGRGNFPPRFSGLQFPNYSSELNVNALELDDSALYLCAGSLGQGDTEAFFGQGTRLTVV.

The rearrangement joins TRBV29-1 to TRBJ1-1, with 7 bases that match TRBD1. Losses at the gene ends were 1 base for V and 0 bases for J; bases not matched to a gene: 5. Germline CDR1 SQVTM, CDR2 ANQGSEA. The length of the CDR3 is 15 residues. CDR3 coding DNA: TGCAGCGTTGAAGTCCCAGGGGGAGTGAACACTGAAGCTTTCTTT. It codes for CSVEVPGGVNTEAFF.

This clone has just a few counts. This chain joins TRBV19 and TRBJ2-4; weak D call: TRBD1 (5 bases). This CDR3 is 13 amino acids long. Germline V gives CDR1 LNHDA, CDR2 SQIVND (reference sequence). CDR3 nucleotide sequence: TGTGCAACAGGTCAAGGGGCCAAAAACATTCAGTACTTC. This encodes CATGQGAKNIQYF.